This record looks at one T cell receptor beta chain sequence and its context. A single base separates this from a much larger clone, so it may be a read error. A J-beta primer mix and a sample-barcoded 5' primer were used in a second PCR of about 7 to 12 cycles. TCRdb re-analysed the 5' RACE reads in MiXCR, keeping a single row per CDR3 protein. The repertoire consists of 1,800,000 or so distinct CDR3 sequences, with more than 35% occurring once and the leading ten covering around 23%. The data originate from a study of blood T cells in healthy people across ages. V was cut by 5 bases and J by 3 bases, with 4 bases left in between. The germline CDR1 and CDR2 sequences are SQVTM and ANQGSEA. The CDR3 extends over 11 amino acids. PBMCs numbering at least 6 million were isolated per sample.

The chain uses TRBV29-1 and TRBJ2-2; D not certain. The TCR sequence derives from a human donor in good health. The material sequenced was blood. The CDR3 region has the DNA TGCAGCGTTTGGGACACCGGGGAGCTGTTTTTT. It encodes CSVWDTGELFF.